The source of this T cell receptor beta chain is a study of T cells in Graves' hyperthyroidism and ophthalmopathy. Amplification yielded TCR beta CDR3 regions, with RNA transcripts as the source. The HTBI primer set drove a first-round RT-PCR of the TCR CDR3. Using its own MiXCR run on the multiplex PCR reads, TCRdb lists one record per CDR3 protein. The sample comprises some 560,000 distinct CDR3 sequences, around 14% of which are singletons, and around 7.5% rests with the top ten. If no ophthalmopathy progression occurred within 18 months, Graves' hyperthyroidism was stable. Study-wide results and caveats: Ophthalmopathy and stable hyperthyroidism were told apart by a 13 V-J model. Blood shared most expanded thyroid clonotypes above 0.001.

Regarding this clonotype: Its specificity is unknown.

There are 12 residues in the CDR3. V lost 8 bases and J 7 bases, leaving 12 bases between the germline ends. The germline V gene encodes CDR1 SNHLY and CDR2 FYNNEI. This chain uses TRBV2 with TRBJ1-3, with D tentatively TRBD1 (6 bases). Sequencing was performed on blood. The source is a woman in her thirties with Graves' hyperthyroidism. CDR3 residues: CASADRTNTIYF. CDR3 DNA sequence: TGTGCCAGCGCCGACAGGACTAACACCATATATTTT.